The 4 T cell receptor beta chains in this list originate from one sample, sequenced in a study of T-cell memory formation after mild COVID-19. One entry per CDR3 protein, called by TCRdb with MiXCR from the 5' RACE reads. Among about 260,000 distinct CDR3 sequences listed, 15% to 20% were seen once. The specimen was PBMCs or a T cell subset sorted from them (not recorded which). The origin of the receptors is a man aged 18 to 30 who had mild COVID-19 (a few samples of this study predate the infection). Cell type and time point are not known.

This clonotype was found a few times. The chain has TRBV5-5 and TRBJ1-4; 8 nucleotides match TRBD1. Germline-derived CDR1 and CDR2 are SGHKS and YYEKEE (reference sequence). The CDR3 consists of 15 residues. V dropped 0 bases and J dropped 8; count of bases not matched to a gene: 6. Written as DNA, the CDR3 is TGTGCCAGCAGCTTGGGGACAGGGCGGAGCGAAAAACTGTTTTTT. Residues: CASSLGTGRSEKLFF.

This clonotype was recorded a few times. The V and J genes are TRBV7-9 and TRBJ1-5, with 8 bases that match TRBD1. Unmatched junction bases numbered 11, after V lost 5 bases and J lost 11 bases. The CDR3 is 14 residues long. Germline CDR1 and CDR2: SEHNR and FQNEAQ (reference sequence). The CDR3 nucleotides are TGTGCCAGCAGCACAGGGACAGGAGGGCTGGCCCAGCATTTT. Translating it yields CASSTGTGGLAQHF.

CDR3 region: CASSRTANSPLHF. Here the CDR3 DNA reads TGCGCCAGCTCCCGAACCGCTAATTCACCCCTCCACTTT. The chain couples TRBV10-1 to TRBJ1-6; D is unclear. Germline CDR1 reads WNHNN; CDR2 reads SYGVQD (reference sequence). The V gene lost 8 bases and the J gene lost 6 bases, with 11 bases spanning the gap. The CDR3 extends over 13 amino acids.

The table lists this clonotype with a few counts. The chain is built from TRBV18 and TRBJ2-2; unclear D gene. Germline V CDR1 and CDR2: KGHSH, LQKENI. This CDR3 has 14 amino acids. V lost 4 bases, J lost 1 base, and 7 bases lay in between. The DNA for the CDR3 is TGTGCCAGCTCACAGTCAGTGAACACCGGGGAGCTGTTTTTT. Residues: CASSQSVNTGELFF.